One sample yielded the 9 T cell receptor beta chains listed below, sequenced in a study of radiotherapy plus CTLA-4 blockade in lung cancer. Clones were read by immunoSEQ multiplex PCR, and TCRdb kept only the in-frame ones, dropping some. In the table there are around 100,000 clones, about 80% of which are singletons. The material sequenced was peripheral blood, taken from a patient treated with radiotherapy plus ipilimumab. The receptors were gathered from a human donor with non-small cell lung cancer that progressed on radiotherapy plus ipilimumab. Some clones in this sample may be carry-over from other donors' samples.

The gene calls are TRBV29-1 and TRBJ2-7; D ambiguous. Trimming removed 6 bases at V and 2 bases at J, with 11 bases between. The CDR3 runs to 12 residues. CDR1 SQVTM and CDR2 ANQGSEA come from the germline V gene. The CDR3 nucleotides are TGCAGCGTCATAACAGAACCCTACGAGCAGTACTTC. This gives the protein CSVITEPYEQYF.

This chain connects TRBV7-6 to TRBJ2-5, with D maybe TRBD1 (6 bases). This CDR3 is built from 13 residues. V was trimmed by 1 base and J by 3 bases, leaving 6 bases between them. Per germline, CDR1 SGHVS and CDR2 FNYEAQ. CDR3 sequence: CASSLGTEETQYF. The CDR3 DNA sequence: TGTGCCAGCAGCTTAGGGACAGAAGAGACCCAGTACTTC.

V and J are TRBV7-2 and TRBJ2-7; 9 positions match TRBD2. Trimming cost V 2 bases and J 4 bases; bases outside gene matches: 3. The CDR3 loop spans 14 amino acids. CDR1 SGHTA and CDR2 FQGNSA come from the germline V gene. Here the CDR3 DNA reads TGTGCCAGCAGCTTACTCCTAGCGGGGTACGAGCAGTACTTC. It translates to CASSLLLAGYEQYF. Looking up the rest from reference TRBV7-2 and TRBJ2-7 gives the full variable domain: GAGVSQSPSNKVTEKGKDVELRCDPISGHTALYWYRQSLGQGLEFLIYFQGNSAPDKSGLPSDRFSAERTGGSVSTLTIQRTQQEDSAVYLCASSLLLAGYEQYFGPGTRLTVT.

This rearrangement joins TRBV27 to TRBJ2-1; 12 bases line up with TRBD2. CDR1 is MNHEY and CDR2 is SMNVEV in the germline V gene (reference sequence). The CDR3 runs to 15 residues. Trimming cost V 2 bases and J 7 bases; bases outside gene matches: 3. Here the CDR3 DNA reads TGTGCCAGCAGTTTAGGACTAGCGGGGATGAATGAGCAGTTCTTC. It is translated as CASSLGLAGMNEQFF.

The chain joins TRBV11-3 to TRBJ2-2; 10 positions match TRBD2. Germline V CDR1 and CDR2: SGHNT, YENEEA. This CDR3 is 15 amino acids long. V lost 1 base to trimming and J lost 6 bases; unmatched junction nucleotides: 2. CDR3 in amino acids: CASSLGAGGPGELFF. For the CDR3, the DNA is TGTGCCAGCAGCTTAGGAGCGGGGGGGCCCGGGGAGCTGTTTTTT.

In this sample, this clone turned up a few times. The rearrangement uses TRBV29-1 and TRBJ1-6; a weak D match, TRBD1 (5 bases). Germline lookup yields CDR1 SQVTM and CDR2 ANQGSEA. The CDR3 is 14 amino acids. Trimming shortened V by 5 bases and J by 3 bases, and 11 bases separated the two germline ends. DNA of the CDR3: TGCAGCGTTAGTGAGGGGTTCTATAATTCACCCCTCCACTTT. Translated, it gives CSVSEGFYNSPLHF.

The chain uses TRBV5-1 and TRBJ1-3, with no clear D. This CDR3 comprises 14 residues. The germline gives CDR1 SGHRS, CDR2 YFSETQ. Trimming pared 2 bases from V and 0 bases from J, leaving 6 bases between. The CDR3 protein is CASSFESSGNTIYF. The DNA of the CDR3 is TGCGCCAGCAGCTTTGAGAGCTCTGGAAACACCATATATTTT.

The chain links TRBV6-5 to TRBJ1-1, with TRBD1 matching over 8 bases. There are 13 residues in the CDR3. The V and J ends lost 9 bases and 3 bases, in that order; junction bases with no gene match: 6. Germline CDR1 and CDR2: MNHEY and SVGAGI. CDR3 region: CASLRGLDTEAFF. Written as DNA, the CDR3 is TGTGCCAGTCTCAGGGGGCTCGACACTGAAGCTTTCTTT.

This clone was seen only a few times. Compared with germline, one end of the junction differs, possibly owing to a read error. Here the CDR3 reads CASRKGTGHQETQYF. The CDR3 DNA reads as TGTGCTAGCAGGAAAGGGACAGGGCACCAAGAGACCCAGTACTTC. V and J are TRBV7-7 and TRBJ2-5, with 9 positions matching TRBD1. CDR3 length equals 15 residues. The germline CDR1 and CDR2 sequences are SSHAT and FNYEAQ (reference sequence).